The present T cell receptor beta chain was sequenced within a study of metastatic and nonmetastatic thyroid tumors. General study findings and limits: Within blood and tumor, benign nodules reportedly had significantly lower TCR beta diversity than malignant thyroid tumors did.

A remark on this clone: Its matching antigen is unknown.

The CDR3 totals 18 residues. Germline loops: CDR1 DFQATT, CDR2 SNEGSKA (reference sequence). The V and J ends lost 1 base and 0 bases, in that order; junction bases with no gene match: 7. TCRdb reprocessed the PCR reads via MiXCR. The data show roughly 72,000 clones, 18% seen once. Each patient went into thyroid surgery without having received any treatment. The chain is built from TRBV20-1 and TRBJ2-7; TRBD2 matches 15 bases. The sequenced sample consisted of blood. The source is a female donor with papillary thyroid cancer or a benign thyroid nodule (not recorded which). Some clones in this sample may be carry-over from other donors' samples. The CDR3: CSARVPGLAGGFSYEQYF. CDR3 sequence (DNA): TGCAGTGCTAGAGTTCCGGGACTAGCGGGAGGTTTCTCCTACGAGCAGTACTTC.